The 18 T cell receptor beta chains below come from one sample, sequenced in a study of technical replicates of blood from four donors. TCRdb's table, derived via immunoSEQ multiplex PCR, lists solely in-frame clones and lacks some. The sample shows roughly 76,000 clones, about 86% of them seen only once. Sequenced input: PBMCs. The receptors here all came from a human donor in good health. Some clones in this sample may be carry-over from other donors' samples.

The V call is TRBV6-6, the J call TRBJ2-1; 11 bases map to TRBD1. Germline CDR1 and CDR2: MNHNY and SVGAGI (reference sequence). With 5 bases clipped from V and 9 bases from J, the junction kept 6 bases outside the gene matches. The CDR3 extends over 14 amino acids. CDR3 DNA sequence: TGTGCCAGCAGTCCCGGGACAGGGGGAGGTGAGCAGTTCTTC. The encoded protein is CASSPGTGGGEQFF.

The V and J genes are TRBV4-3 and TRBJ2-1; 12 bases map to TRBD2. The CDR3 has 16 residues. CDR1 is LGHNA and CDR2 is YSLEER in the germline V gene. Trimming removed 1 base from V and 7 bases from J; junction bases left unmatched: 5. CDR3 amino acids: CASSQAGTSGSNEQFF. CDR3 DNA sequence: TGCGCCAGCAGCCAAGCGGGGACTAGCGGGTCGAATGAGCAGTTCTTC.

The CDR3 sequence: CASSYSTSGNDEQYF. The CDR3 bases are TGTGCCAGCAGTTACTCAACCAGCGGGAACGACGAGCAGTACTTC. V and J are TRBV6-5 and TRBJ2-7; 7 nucleotides match TRBD2. The CDR3 loop spans 15 amino acids. J lost 5 bases, V lost 0 bases, and 7 bases had no gene match. Germline V CDR1 and CDR2: MNHEY, SVGAGI.

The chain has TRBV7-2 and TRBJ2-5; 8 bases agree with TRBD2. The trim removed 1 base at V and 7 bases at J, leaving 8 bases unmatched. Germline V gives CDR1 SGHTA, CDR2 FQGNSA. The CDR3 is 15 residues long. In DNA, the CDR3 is TGTGCCAGCAGCTTAGATCCCGGGGGGGTGGGGACCCAGTACTTC. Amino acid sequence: CASSLDPGGVGTQYF.

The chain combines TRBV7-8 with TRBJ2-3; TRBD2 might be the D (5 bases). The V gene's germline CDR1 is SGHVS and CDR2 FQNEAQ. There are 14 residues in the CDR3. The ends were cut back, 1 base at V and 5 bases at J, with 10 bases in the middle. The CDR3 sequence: CASSLGTGGDTQYF. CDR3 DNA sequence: TGTGCCAGCAGCTTAGGGACTGGAGGAGATACGCAGTATTTT.

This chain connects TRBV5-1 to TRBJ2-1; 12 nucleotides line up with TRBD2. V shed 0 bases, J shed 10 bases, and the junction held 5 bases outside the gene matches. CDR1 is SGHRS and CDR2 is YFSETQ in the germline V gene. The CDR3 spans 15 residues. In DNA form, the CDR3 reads TGCGCCAGCAGCTTGGGACTAGCGGGAGTCTTGGAGCAGTTCTTC. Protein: CASSLGLAGVLEQFF.

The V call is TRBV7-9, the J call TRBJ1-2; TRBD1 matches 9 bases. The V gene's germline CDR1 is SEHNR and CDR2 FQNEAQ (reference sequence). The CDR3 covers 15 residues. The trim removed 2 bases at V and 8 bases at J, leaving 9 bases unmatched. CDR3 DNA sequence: TGTGCCAGCAGCTTAACGTCTTGGACAGGGGCCGGCTACACCTTC. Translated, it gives CASSLTSWTGAGYTF.

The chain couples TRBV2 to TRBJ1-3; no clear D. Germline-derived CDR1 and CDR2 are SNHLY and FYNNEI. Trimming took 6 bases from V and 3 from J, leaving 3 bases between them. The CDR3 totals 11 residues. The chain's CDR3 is CASRRGNTIYF. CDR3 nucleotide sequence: TGTGCCAGCAGGCGTGGAAACACCATATATTTT.

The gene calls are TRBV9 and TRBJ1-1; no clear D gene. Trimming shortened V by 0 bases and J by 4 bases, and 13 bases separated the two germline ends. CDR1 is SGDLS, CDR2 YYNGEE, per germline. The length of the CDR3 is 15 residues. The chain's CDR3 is CASSVDGASGTEAFF. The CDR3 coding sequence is TGTGCCAGCAGCGTAGACGGTGCATCAGGCACTGAAGCTTTCTTT. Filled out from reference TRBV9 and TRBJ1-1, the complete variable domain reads DSGVTQTPKHLITATGQRVTLRCSPRSGDLSVYWYQQSLDQGLQFLIQYYNGEERAKGNILERFSAQQFPDLHSELNLSSLELGDSALYFCASSVDGASGTEAFFGQGTRLTVV.

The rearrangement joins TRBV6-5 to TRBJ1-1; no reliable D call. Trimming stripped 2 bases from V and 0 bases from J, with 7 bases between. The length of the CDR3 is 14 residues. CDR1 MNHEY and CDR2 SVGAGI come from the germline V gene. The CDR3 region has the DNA TGTGCCAGCAGTTACGACGCGGTGAACACTGAAGCTTTCTTT. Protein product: CASSYDAVNTEAFF.

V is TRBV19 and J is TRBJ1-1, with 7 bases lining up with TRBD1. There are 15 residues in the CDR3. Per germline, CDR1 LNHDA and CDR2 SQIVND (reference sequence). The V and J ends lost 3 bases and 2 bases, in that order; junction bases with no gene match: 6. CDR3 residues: CASSMGTEYNTEAFF. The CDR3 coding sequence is TGTGCCAGTAGTATGGGGACAGAGTACAACACTGAAGCTTTCTTT.

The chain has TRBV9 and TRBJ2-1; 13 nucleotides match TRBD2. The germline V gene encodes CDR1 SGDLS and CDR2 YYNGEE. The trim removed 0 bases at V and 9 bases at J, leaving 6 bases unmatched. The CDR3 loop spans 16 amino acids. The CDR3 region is CASSVASGLAGVEQFF. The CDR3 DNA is TGTGCCAGCAGCGTAGCCTCAGGACTAGCGGGAGTTGAGCAGTTCTTC.

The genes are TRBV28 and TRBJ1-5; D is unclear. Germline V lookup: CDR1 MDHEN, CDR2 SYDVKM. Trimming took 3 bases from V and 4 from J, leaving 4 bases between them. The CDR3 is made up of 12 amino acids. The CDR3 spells CASSLRNQPQHF. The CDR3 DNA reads TGTGCCAGCAGTTTGAGGAATCAGCCCCAGCATTTT.

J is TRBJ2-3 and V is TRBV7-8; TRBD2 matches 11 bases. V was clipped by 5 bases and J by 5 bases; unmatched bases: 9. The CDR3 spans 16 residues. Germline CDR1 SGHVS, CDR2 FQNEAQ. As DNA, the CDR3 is TGTGCCAGCAGCCAATCACTAGCGGGAGATGTAGATACGCAGTATTTT. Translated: CASSQSLAGDVDTQYF.

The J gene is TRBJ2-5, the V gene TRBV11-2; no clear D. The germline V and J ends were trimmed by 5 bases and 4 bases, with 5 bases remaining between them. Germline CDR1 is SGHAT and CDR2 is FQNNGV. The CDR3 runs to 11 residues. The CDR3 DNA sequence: TGTGCCAGCAGCGCCGGAGAGACCCAGTACTTC. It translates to CASSAGETQYF.

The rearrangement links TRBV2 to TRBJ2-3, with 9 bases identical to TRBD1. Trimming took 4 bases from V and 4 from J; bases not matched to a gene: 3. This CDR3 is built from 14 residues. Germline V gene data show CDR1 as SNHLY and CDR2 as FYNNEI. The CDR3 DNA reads TGTGCCAGCAGTGTGGACAGGGGTTCAGATACGCAGTATTTT. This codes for CASSVDRGSDTQYF.

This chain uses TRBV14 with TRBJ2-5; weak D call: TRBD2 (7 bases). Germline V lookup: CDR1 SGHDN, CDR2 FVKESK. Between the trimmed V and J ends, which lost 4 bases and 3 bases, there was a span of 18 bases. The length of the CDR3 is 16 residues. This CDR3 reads CASSPFLGGAEETQYF. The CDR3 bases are TGTGCCAGCAGCCCCTTTCTGGGGGGGGCGGAAGAGACCCAGTACTTC. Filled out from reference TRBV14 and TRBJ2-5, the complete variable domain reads EAGVTQFPSHSVIEKGQTVTLRCDPISGHDNLYWYRRVMGKEIKFLLHFVKESKQDESGMPNNRFLAERTGGTYSTLKVQPAELEDSGVYFCASSPFLGGAEETQYFGPGTRLLVL.

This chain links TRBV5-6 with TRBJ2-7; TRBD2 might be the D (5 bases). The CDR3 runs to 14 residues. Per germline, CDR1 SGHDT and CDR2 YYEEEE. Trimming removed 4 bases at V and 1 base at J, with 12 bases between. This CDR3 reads CASSPRADSYEQYF. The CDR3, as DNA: TGTGCCAGCAGCCCGCGGGCTGATTCCTACGAGCAGTACTTC.